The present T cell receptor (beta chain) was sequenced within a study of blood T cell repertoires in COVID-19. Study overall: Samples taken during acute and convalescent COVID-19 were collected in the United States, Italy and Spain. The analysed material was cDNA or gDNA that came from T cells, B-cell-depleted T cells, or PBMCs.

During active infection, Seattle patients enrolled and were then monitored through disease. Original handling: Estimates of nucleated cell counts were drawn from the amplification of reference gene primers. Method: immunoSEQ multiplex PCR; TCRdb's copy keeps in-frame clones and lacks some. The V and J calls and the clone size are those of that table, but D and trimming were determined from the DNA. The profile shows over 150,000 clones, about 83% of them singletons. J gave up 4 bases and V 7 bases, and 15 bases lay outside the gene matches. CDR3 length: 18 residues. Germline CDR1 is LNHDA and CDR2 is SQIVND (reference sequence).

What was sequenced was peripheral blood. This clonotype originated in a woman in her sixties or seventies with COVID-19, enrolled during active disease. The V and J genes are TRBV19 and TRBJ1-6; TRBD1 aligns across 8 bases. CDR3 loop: CASTSIPPTGAYNSPLHF. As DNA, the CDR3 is TGTGCCAGTACCTCAATCCCTCCGACAGGGGCGTATAATTCACCCCTCCACTTT.